A selection of T cell receptor beta chains follows, all from one sample in a study of blood T cell repertoires in COVID-19. Assay: immunoSEQ multiplex PCR; the TCRdb copy retains only in-frame clones and omits some. The sample includes 75,000 to 90,000 clones, 60% to 80% of them seen just once. Material for sequencing was peripheral blood. The receptors originated from a man aged 55-75 years with COVID-19, enrolled during active disease. Each CDR3 is given with its conserved first and last residue. A D gene is named only where the DNA matches it firmly. Only part of the rows carry a size: once, few, many, or a class if the clone is expanded.

>TRBV5-6|TRBJ2-7|few|.
TGTGCCAGCAGCTCCCGACTCCCCCTCGAGCAGTACTTC
CASSSRLPLEQYF
>TRBV5-4|TRBJ2-3|.|TRBD1
TGTGCCAGCAGCCCCGGGACAGGCAGCACAGATACGCAGTATTTT
CASSPGTGSTDTQYF
>TRBV29-1|TRBJ2-4|.|TRBD1
TGCAGCGTGAGGACAGGGTCTTACATTCAGTACTTC
CSVRTGSYIQYF
>TRBV19|TRBJ2-7|.|.
TGTGCCAGTAGTCAGAATGGGGCTCGCGAGCAGTACTTC
CASSQNGAREQYF
>TRBV5-4|TRBJ1-1|few|.
TGTGCCAGCAGCTCCAACTTCATCGACAGGAACACTGAAGCTTTCTTT
CASSSNFIDRNTEAFF
>TRBV18|TRBJ2-3|.|.
TGTGCCAGCTCACCACCGTCGGGGGCAGATACGCAGTATTTT
CASSPPSGADTQYF
>TRBV5-4|TRBJ2-1|once|TRBD2
TGTGCCAGCAGCTCGACTAGCAGAGGGCTCAATGAGCAGTTCTTC
CASSSTSRGLNEQFF
>TRBV5-1|TRBJ2-7|.|.
TGCGCCAGCAGCAAAGGAGGTATAGGCTCCGAGCAGTACTTC
CASSKGGIGSEQYF
>TRBV5-4|TRBJ2-5|.|TRBD2
TGTGCCAGCAGCCAGACGGGACTAGCGTCGGAGACCCAGTACTTC
CASSQTGLASETQYF
>TRBV7-8|TRBJ1-2|.|.
TGTGCCAGCACCAGTTCTCGGGGAGGCTATGGCTACACCTTC
CASTSSRGGYGYTF
>TRBV6-5|TRBJ2-1|.|TRBD2
TGTGCCAGCAGTTACTCTAGCGGGGTGACTCTAGGTGAGCAGTTCTTC
CASSYSSGVTLGEQFF
>TRBV7-9|TRBJ2-7|.|TRBD1
TGTGCCAGCAGCATTGGGACAGTTCAACCCTTCTACGAGCAGTACTTC
CASSIGTVQPFYEQYF
>TRBV7-7|TRBJ2-1|.|.
TGTGCTAGCAGCTTATCCCCGGGGGTCTCCTACAATGAGCAGTTCTTC
CASSLSPGVSYNEQFF
>TRBV6-5|TRBJ1-2|.|.
TGTGCCAGCACGGGTCGTAACTATGGCTACACCTTC
CASTGRNYGYTF
>TRBV7-9|TRBJ1-4|few|.
TGTGCCAGCAGCTCAAGGAGTGCAACTAATGAAAAACTGTTTTTT
CASSSRSATNEKLFF
>TRBV27|TRBJ2-1|.|.
TGTGCCAGCAGTTTCCGGCAGACTCCGAGCCACTACAATGAGCAGTTCTTC
CASSFRQTPSHYNEQFF
>TRBV21-1|TRBJ2-7|few|.
TGTGCCAGCAGCGGACAAAGGGGGTTAGAAAGCGGGGACCCCCTGCACGAGCAGTACTTC
CASSGQRGLESGDPLHEQYF
>TRBV7-9|TRBJ2-7|.|TRBD2
TGTGCCAGCACCCAGCTTGGCGGGAGCTACGAGCAGTACTTC
CASTQLGGSYEQYF
>TRBV7-2|TRBJ1-4|.|.
TGTGCCAGCAGCTTAGCGTCGCAGGGGAGGGAACTGTTTTTT
CASSLASQGRELFF
>TRBV5-1|TRBJ1-5|.|.
TGCGCCAGCAGCTTAGGGGACATCGGGCAGCCCCAGCATTTT
CASSLGDIGQPQHF
>TRBV19|TRBJ2-7|.|TRBD1
TGTGCCAGTAGTCGAAGCCGGACAGGGTCGTACGAGCAGTACTTC
CASSRSRTGSYEQYF
>TRBV5-6|TRBJ2-5|.|TRBD2
TGTGCCAGCAGCTTGGAGATAGCGGGATGGGAGACCCAGTACTTC
CASSLEIAGWETQYF
>TRBV19|TRBJ2-2|.|.
TGTGCCAGTAGCTTTACGGGGGGCGCGAACACCGGGGAGCTGTTTTTT
CASSFTGGANTGELFF
>TRBV9|TRBJ2-2|many|TRBD2
TGTGCCAGCAGCGTAGACGCCTGGGGGGGCGGGGAGCTGTTTTTT
CASSVDAWGGGELFF
>TRBV9|TRBJ2-3|.|TRBD2
TGTGCCAGCAGCGTAGGGCGGGGGGGATCAACCACAGATACGCAGTATTTT
CASSVGRGGSTTDTQYF
>TRBV11-3|TRBJ2-2|.|.
TGTGCCAGCAGCTTAGGTTTGGATGGGAGGAACACCGGGGAGCTGTTTTTT
CASSLGLDGRNTGELFF
>TRBV10-1|TRBJ2-3|.|TRBD2
TGCGCCAGCAGTGAGTCGCGGGGGGCCCCAACTAGCACAGATACGCAGTATTTT
CASSESRGAPTSTDTQYF
>TRBV6-1|TRBJ1-2|.|TRBD1
TGTGCCAGCAGTGCCGGGACAGGGGGCTCTAACTATGGCTACACCTTC
CASSAGTGGSNYGYTF
>TRBV6-5|TRBJ1-2|.|.
TGTGCCAGCAATACGCGGACAGCTCAGCACTATGGCTACACCTTC
CASNTRTAQHYGYTF
>TRBV3-1/TRBV3-2|TRBJ2-1|.|TRBD2
TGTGCCAGCAGCCAACACGGGACTAGCGGTGAGCAGTTCTTC
CASSQHGTSGEQFF
>TRBV9|TRBJ2-7|.|TRBD2
TGTGCCAGCAGCGTAGCTGCGGGGGGGAGCTCCTACGAGCAGTACTTC
CASSVAAGGSSYEQYF
>TRBV6-2/TRBV6-3|TRBJ2-2|.|TRBD2
TGTGCCAGCAGTTACCCCCCAGCGGGAGGGAACACCGGGGAGCTGTTTTTT
CASSYPPAGGNTGELFF
>TRBV6-2/TRBV6-3|TRBJ1-6|.|.
TGTGCCAGCAGTTACTCGATAGGGGGAGCTTATAATTCACCCCTCCACTTT
CASSYSIGGAYNSPLHF
>TRBV6-2/TRBV6-3|TRBJ2-7|few|TRBD1
TGTGCCAGCAGTTCACATCGGACAGGGGGCGCGGGGGAGCAGTACTTC
CASSSHRTGGAGEQYF
>TRBV5-5|TRBJ2-7|few|.
TGTGCCAGCAGCTTGGACCCTAGGGGCTACGAGCAGTACTTC
CASSLDPRGYEQYF
>TRBV6-5|TRBJ1-3|.|.
TGTGCCACCGGTACTGGAAACACCATATATTTT
CATGTGNTIYF
>TRBV12-3/TRBV12-4|TRBJ1-2|few|.
TGTGCCAGCACCAACACAGGGCTCTATGGCTACACCTTC
CASTNTGLYGYTF
>TRBV5-8|TRBJ2-7|.|.
TGTGCCAGCAGCCCCCGGGACTCCCGCCTCGCCTACGAGCAGTACTTC
CASSPRDSRLAYEQYF
>TRBV11-3|TRBJ2-5|once|.
TGTGCCAGCAGCTTAGGAGGGGGTCGAAGGGGCCAAGAGACCCAGTACTTC
CASSLGGGRRGQETQYF
>TRBV6-6|TRBJ2-3|.|.
TGTGCCAGCAGTTACTCTGCTAGCGGCACAGATACGCAGTATTTT
CASSYSASGTDTQYF
>TRBV18|TRBJ1-1|.|.
TGTGCCAGCTCACCACAGCCGAACACTGAAGCTTTCTTT
CASSPQPNTEAFF
>TRBV6-5|TRBJ2-5|few|TRBD2
TGTGCCAGCAGTTCACTGAGCGGGAGTGGGCGAGAGACCCAGTACTTC
CASSSLSGSGRETQYF
>TRBV6-5|TRBJ1-1|.|.
TGTGCCAGCAGTTCCAGGGTGGACGCTGAAGCTTTCTTT
CASSSRVDAEAFF
>TRBV6-5|TRBJ2-4|.|.
TGTGCCAGCAGTTCCGGGGCAGGGGGGTACATTCAGTACTTC
CASSSGAGGYIQYF
>TRBV27|TRBJ2-2|.|TRBD1
TGTGCCAGCAGTTCTCGGGACAGGTCCCCCGGGGAGCTGTTTTTT
CASSSRDRSPGELFF